The entry that follows covers one TCR beta chain sequence. Its recognized antigen is unknown. Base qualities are not recorded, but no much larger clone differs from it by a single base. To sequence the TCRbeta CDR3 region, genomic DNA was isolated from the sorted cells. The immunoSEQ Assay was used to sequence the TCRbeta CDR3 regions. What TCRdb holds here is the immuneACCESS table cut down to in-frame rearrangements. Part of the clones is not present; checked against another copy, under half of the missing clones reflect an unresolved V gene, and the others are unexplained. The sample profile shows tens of thousands of clones; around 93% of them were found once. The ten top clones hold about 30% of the sample. This specimen belongs to a study of OX40 agonist ivuxolimab in advanced cancers. Background for the entire study: Ivuxolimab was a fully human IgG2 agonistic monoclonal antibody targeting the costimulatory receptor OX40 (CD134). Intravenous ivuxolimab was administered to patients every 2 weeks at six dose levels: 0.01, 0.1, 0.3, 1.5, 3 and 10 mg/kg. Of the approximately 54 patients in dose escalation, approximately 20 had hepatocellular carcinoma, some 15 had melanoma, 9 had renal cell carcinoma and 9 had head and neck cancer. In the dose-escalation cohort, 82.7% of patients were male, and the mean age was roughly 60 years, with a range of roughly 20 to 80. Prior anti-PD-1, anti-PD-L1 or anti-CTLA-4 therapy was permitted, and checkpoint inhibitors had been received by about two fifths of dose-escalation patients. Partial responses occurred in three dose-escalation patients: two with cutaneous melanoma and one with hepatocellular carcinoma. The purpose of peripheral TCRbeta sequencing was to test whether ivuxolimab changed TCR sequence diversity and led to clonal T-cell expansion. The paper covers the monotherapy dose-escalation part of the phase I ivuxolimab trial, which included N of about 51 patients.

Study-wide findings and limitations: In the 0.1-3.0 mg/kg groups, partial responders were among the patients with the lowest normalized peripheral clonal expansion, particularly in CD8+ T cells. After ivuxolimab, expanded clones were on average more numerous among CD8+ T cells than among CD4+ T cells. Low levels of normalized T-cell clonal expansion were also seen in some nonresponding patients. At doses of 0.1 to 3.0 mg/kg, clonal expansion of both CD4+ and CD8+ blood T cells was observed from baseline to week 6. Antigen specificity was not determined for the clonally expanded peripheral T cells.

The CDR3 runs 16 residues from the cysteine to the phenylalanine. Left in the record is the CDR3 DNA by itself, 48 bases read in frame from the first base. Relative to germline, V is missing 4 bases and J is missing 3 bases, with 11 bases of the junction outside any gene match. Taken from the germline V gene, the CDR1 and CDR2 loops are MGHRA and YSYEKL. The trial excluded patients who had a history of autoimmune disease or were on systemic immunosuppression. In every dose cohort, peripheral blood was drawn for TCR sequencing at baseline, cycle 4 day 1, and cycle 7 day 1. The samples were taken from a phase I, first-in-human, multicenter, open-label dose-escalation trial of ivuxolimab. Adults with locally advanced or metastatic melanoma, renal cell, hepatocellular, or head and neck squamous cell carcinoma were enrolled in the trial. CD4+ and CD8+ T cells were sorted separately from peripheral blood before TCR sequencing.

The material sequenced was CD4+ or CD8+ T cells sorted from blood, taken in a trial of the OX40 agonist ivuxolimab. The clonotype originates from an adult with an advanced solid tumor such as melanoma, head and neck, liver or kidney cancer. The chain couples TRBV4-1 to TRBJ1-1, with 7 bases matching TRBD1. The nucleotide sequence is TGCGCCAGCAGCCCCCAAGACAGGGAGACTCACACTGAAGCTTTCTTT. Its protein reads: CASSPQDRETHTEAFF.